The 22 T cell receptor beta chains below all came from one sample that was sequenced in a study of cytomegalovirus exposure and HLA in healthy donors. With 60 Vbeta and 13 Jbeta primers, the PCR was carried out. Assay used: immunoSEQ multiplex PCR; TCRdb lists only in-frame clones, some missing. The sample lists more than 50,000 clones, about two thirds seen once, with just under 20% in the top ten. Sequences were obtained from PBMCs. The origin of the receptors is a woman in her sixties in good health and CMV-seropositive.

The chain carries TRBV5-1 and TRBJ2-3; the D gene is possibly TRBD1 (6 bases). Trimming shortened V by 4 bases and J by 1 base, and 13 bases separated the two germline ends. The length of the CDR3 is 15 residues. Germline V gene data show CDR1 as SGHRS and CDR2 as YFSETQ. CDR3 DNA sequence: TGCGCCAGCAGCCAGGGGCCTGGGCGCACAGATACGCAGTATTTT. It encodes CASSQGPGRTDTQYF.

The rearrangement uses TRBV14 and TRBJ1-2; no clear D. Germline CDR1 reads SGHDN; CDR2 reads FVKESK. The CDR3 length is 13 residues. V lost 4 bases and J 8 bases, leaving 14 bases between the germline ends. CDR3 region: CASSLKEISGYTF. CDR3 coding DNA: TGTGCCAGCAGCCTTAAAGAGATTAGCGGCTACACCTTC.

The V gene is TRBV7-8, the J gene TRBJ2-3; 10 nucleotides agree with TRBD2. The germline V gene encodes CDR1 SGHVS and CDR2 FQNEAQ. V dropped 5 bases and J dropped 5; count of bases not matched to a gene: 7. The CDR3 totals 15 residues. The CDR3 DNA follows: TGTGCCAGCAGCACTGAGCGGGGGGGCCGAGATACGCAGTATTTT. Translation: CASSTERGGRDTQYF.

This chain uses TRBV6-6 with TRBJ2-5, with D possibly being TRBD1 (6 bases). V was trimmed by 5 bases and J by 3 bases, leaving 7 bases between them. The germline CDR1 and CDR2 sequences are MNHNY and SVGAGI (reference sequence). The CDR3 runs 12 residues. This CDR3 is CASSPGEETQYF. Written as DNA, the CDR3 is TGTGCCAGCAGTCCAGGGGAAGAGACCCAGTACTTC.

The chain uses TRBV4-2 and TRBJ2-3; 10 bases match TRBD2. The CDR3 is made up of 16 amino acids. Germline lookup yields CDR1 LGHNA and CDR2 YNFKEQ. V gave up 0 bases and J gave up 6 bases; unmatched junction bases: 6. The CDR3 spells CASSQESAGGQDTQYF. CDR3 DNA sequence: TGTGCCAGCAGCCAAGAATCAGCGGGGGGGCAGGATACGCAGTATTTT.

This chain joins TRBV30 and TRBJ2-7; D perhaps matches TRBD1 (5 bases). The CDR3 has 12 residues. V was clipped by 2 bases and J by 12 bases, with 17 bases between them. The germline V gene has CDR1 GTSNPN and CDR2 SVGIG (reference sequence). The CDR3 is CAWSLDTLLPYF. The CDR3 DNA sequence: TGTGCCTGGAGTCTGGACACTTTGTTACCGTACTTC.

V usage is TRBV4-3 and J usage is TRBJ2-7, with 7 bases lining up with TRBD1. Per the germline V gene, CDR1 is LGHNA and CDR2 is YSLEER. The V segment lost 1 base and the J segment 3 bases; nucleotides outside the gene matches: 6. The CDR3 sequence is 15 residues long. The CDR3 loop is CASSQVWDSSYEQYF. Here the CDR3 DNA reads TGCGCCAGCAGCCAAGTTTGGGACAGTAGCTACGAGCAGTACTTC.

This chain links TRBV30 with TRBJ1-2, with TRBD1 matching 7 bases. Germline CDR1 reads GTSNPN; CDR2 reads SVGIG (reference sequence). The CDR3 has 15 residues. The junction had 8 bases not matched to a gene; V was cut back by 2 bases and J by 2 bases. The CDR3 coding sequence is TGTGCCTGGAGTCCAGGCGGGACAGCCAACTATGGCTACACCTTC. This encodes CAWSPGGTANYGYTF.

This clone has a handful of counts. The CDR3 DNA reads TGTGCCAGCAGTCCAAGTCGATCCATAGCGGGGGGGTACAATGAGCAGTTCTTC. Protein sequence: CASSPSRSIAGGYNEQFF. The chain combines TRBV5-4 with TRBJ2-1; 11 bases agree with TRBD2. Germline V gives CDR1 SGHNT, CDR2 YYREEE (reference sequence). Trimming took 5 bases from V and 4 from J; bases not matched to a gene: 14. This CDR3 contains 18 residues.

The DNA for the CDR3 is TGTGCCAGTAGCTCAATCCGGGGTATCGGGAGAGAGACCCAGTACTTC. This sequence encodes CASSSIRGIGRETQYF. This chain connects TRBV19 to TRBJ2-5; D is possibly TRBD2 (6 bases). The CDR3 is 16 amino acids. Per the germline V gene, CDR1 is LNHDA and CDR2 is SQIVND (reference sequence). Trimming cost V 6 bases and J 4 bases, with 21 bases left between them.

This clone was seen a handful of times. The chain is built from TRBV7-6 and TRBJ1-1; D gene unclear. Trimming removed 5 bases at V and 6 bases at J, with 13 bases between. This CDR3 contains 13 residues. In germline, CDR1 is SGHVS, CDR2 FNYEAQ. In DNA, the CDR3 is TGTGCCAGCAGCCCCGATGGGCGCTCTGAAGCTTTCTTT. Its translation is CASSPDGRSEAFF.

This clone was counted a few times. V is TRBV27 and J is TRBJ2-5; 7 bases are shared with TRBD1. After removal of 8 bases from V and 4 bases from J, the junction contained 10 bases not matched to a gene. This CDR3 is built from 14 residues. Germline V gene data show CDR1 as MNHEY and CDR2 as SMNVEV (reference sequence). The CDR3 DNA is TGTGCCAGCGGATTATTACCAGGGGGAGAGACCCAGTACTTC. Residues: CASGLLPGGETQYF.

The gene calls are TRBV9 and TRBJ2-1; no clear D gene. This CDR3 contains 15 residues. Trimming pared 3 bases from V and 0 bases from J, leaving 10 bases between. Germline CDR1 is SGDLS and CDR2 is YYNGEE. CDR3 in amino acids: CASSDRASSYNEQFF. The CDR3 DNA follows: TGTGCCAGCAGCGATAGAGCCTCCTCCTACAATGAGCAGTTCTTC.

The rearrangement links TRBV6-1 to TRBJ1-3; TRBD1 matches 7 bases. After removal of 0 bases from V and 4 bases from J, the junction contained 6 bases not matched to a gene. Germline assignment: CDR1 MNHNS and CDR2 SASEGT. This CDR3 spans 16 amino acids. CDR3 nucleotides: TGTGCCAGCAGTGAAGCCCCAGGGGGTGGAGGAAACACCATATATTTT. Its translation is CASSEAPGGGGNTIYF.

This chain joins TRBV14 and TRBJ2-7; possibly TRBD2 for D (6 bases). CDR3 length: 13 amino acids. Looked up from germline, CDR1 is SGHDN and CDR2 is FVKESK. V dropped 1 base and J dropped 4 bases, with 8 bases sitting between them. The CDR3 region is CASSQGAGYEQYF. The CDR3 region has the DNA TGTGCCAGCAGCCAAGGGGCGGGGTACGAGCAGTACTTC.

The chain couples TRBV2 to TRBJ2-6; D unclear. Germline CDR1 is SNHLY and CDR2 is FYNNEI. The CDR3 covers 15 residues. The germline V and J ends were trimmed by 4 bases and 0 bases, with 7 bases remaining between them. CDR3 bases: TGTGCCAGCAGTGCCCAGCGCTCTGGGGCCAACGTCCTGACTTTC. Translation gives CASSAQRSGANVLTF.

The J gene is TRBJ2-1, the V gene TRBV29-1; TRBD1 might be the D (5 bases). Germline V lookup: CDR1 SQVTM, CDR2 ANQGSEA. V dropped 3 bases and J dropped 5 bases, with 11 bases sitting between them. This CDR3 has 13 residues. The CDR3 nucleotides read TGCAGCGTTGATCGACAGATGGACAATGAGCAGTTCTTC. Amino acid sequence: CSVDRQMDNEQFF.

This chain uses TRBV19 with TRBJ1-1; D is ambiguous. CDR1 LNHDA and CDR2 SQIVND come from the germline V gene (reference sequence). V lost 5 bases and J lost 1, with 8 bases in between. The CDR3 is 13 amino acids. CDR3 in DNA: TGTGCCAGTAGTGTTCTTCCGAACACTGAAGCTTTCTTT. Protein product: CASSVLPNTEAFF.

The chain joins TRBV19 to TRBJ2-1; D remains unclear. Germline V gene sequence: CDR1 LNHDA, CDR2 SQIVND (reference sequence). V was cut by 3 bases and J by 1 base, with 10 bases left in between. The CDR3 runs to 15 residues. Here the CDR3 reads CASSITAGSYNEQFF. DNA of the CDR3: TGTGCCAGTAGTATTACGGCAGGTTCCTACAATGAGCAGTTCTTC.

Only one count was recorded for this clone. CDR3 amino acids: CASSTGMYTEAFF. CDR3 sequence (DNA): TGTGCCAGTTCGACAGGGATGTATACTGAAGCTTTCTTT. This rearrangement joins TRBV6-5 to TRBJ1-1, with TRBD1 matching over 7 bases. Looked up from germline, CDR1 is MNHEY and CDR2 is SVGAGI. J gave up 5 bases and V 9 bases, and 9 bases lay outside the gene matches. This CDR3 spans 13 amino acids.

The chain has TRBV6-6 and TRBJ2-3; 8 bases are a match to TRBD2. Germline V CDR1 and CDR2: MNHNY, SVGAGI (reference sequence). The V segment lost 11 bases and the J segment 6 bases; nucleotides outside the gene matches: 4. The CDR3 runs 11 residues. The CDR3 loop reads CAGRGADTQYF. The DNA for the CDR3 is TGTGCCGGGCGGGGGGCGGATACGCAGTATTTT.

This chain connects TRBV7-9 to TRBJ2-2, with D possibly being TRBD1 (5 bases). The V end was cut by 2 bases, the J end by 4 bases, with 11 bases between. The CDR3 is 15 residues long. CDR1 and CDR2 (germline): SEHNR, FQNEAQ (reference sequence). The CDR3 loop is CASSLSVGLTGELFF. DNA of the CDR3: TGTGCCAGCAGCTTATCAGTGGGGCTCACCGGGGAGCTGTTTTTT.